One sample yielded the 32 T cell receptor beta chains listed below, sequenced in a study of T cells in Graves' hyperthyroidism and ophthalmopathy. Amplification targeted TCR beta CDR3 regions from RNA transcripts. HTBI primers were used for first-round RT-PCR of the TCR CDR3. Each CDR3 protein is one row after TCRdb ran MiXCR on the multiplex PCR reads. The sample contains approximately 95,000 distinct CDR3 sequences, about 40% of which appear only once. Input material: peripheral blood or thyroid tissue (not recorded which). These receptors came from a woman aged 25 to 39 with Graves' hyperthyroidism.

With regard to this clonotype: A junction boundary mismatches the germline segment, possibly from a read error. The chain joins TRBV10-3 to TRBJ1-2; the D gene is possibly TRBD1 (5 bases). Germline loops: CDR1 ENHRY, CDR2 SYGVKD. CDR3 size: 13 residues. CDR3 nucleotides: TGTGCCGTCAGCGCCGGGACCGGCTATGGCTACACCTTC. Residues: CAVSAGTGYGYTF.

This clonotype was seen ten or more times. The chain combines TRBV5-6 with TRBJ1-5; D unresolved. The V end was cut by 3 bases, the J end by 5 bases, with 9 bases between. The germline CDR1 and CDR2 sequences are SGHDT and YYEEEE. The CDR3 is 13 residues long. The chain's CDR3 is CASSSYWDQPQHF. In DNA form, the CDR3 reads TGTGCCAGCAGCTCCTATTGGGATCAGCCCCAGCATTTT.

The V call is TRBV15, the J call TRBJ1-5, with 10 bases matching TRBD1. CDR1 and CDR2 from the germline V gene are LNHNV and YYDKDF (reference sequence). V lost 3 bases and J lost 4; bases outside the gene matches: 9. The CDR3 is 17 residues long. CDR3 nucleotide sequence: TGTGCCACCAGCAGTGAGACAGGGGGCGCGGTGAATCAGCCCCAGCATTTT. Translated, it gives CATSSETGGAVNQPQHF.

This clonotype was observed many times. The chain has TRBV15 and TRBJ1-5, with D uncertain. CDR3 length equals 15 residues. Germline assignment: CDR1 LNHNV and CDR2 YYDKDF (reference sequence). Trimming took 1 base from V and 3 from J, leaving 10 bases between them. For the CDR3, the DNA is TGTGCCACCAGCAGAGGGCCCGGGAACAATCAGCCCCAGCATTTT. It translates to CATSRGPGNNQPQHF.

This clonotype was counted a few times. The gene calls are TRBV6-6 and TRBJ2-3; D might be TRBD1 or TRBD2, each matching 5 bases. V shed 4 bases and J shed 8 bases, with 22 bases lying between them. This CDR3 comprises 16 residues. In germline, CDR1 is MNHNY, CDR2 SVGAGI (reference sequence). The CDR3, as DNA: TGTGCCAGCAGTTCCCCGTTGCGGCGCCTGGGGGTTACGCAGTATTTT. Protein product: CASSSPLRRLGVTQYF.

With regard to this clonotype: With a much larger clone just one base away, this may be a read error. The V call is TRBV7-6, the J call TRBJ1-1; D is ambiguous. The CDR3 spans 17 residues. Germline CDR1 and CDR2: SGHVS and FNYEAQ. CDR3 amino acids: CASSFPSRGLVNTQAFF. In DNA, the CDR3 is TGTGCCAGCAGCTTTCCCAGCAGAGGACTTGTGAACACTCAAGCTTTCTTT.

The chain recombines TRBV12-3 or TRBV12-4 with TRBJ2-7, with D unclear. V shed 0 bases and J shed 2 bases, with 11 bases lying between them. This CDR3 has 15 residues. As DNA, the CDR3 is TGTGCCAGCAGTTTAGCGCCAACGGCGGCCTACGAGCAGTACTTC. Amino acids: CASSLAPTAAYEQYF.

The table lists this clonotype with many counts. The V call is TRBV5-1, the J call TRBJ2-2; 10 bases agree with TRBD1. The CDR3 sequence is 17 residues long. Trimming removed 7 bases from V and 4 bases from J; junction bases left unmatched: 13. Germline values: CDR1 SGHRS, CDR2 YFSETQ. CDR3 bases: TGCGCCAGCCTCGGACAGGGGGTGATTCCGGGCACCGGGGAGCTGTTTTTT. As protein: CASLGQGVIPGTGELFF.

Many counts were recorded for this clonotype. The chain recombines TRBV19 with TRBJ2-2; no reliable D call. CDR1 and CDR2 from the germline V gene are LNHDA and SQIVND (reference sequence). Between the trimmed V and J ends, which lost 2 bases and 3 bases, there was a span of 7 bases. The CDR3 contains 14 residues. CDR3 bases: TGTGCCAGTAGTATATATGGATACACCGGGGAGCTGTTTTTT. Translating gives CASSIYGYTGELFF.

This chain connects TRBV7-9 to TRBJ2-1; possible D gene TRBD1, 5 bases. V lost 1 base and J lost 9, with 10 bases in between. Germline V gene data show CDR1 as SEHNR and CDR2 as FQNEAQ (reference sequence). This CDR3 has 13 amino acids. The CDR3 nucleotides are TGTGCCAGCAGCTTAGGCAGGGTGGCTGAGCAGTTCTTC. Amino acids: CASSLGRVAEQFF.

Comments on this clonotype: Germline and junction disagree at one end, which may indicate a read error. V gene TRBV7-2 combines with J gene TRBJ1-4, with D possibly TRBD1 on 5 matching bases. The CDR3 contains 15 residues. Germline CDR1 is SGHTA and CDR2 is FQGNSA. The CDR3 bases are TGTGCCTGCACCCGGGGGTACAGAGCTAATGAAAAACTGTTCTTT. This gives the protein CACTRGYRANEKLFF.

As DNA, the CDR3 is TGTGCCAGCAGTTTGAACGGAGAGGAGCAGTACTTC. Its protein is CASSLNGEEQYF. This sequence joins TRBV12-3 or TRBV12-4 and TRBJ2-7; no firm D call. This CDR3 spans 12 amino acids. V was clipped by 3 bases and J by 7 bases, with 10 bases between them.

This clonotype was recorded at least ten times. A read error may account for a junction end that differs from germline. The V and J genes are TRBV5-6 and TRBJ1-1; D ambiguous. Germline V gives CDR1 SGHDT, CDR2 YYEEEE. The CDR3 has 13 amino acids. This chain's CDR3 is CACSFWVNTEAFF. The CDR3 DNA sequence: TGTGCCTGCAGCTTTTGGGTGAACACTGAAGCTTTCTTT.

The genes are TRBV19 and TRBJ2-3; D gene unclear. The CDR3 runs 13 residues. Germline CDR1 and CDR2: LNHDA and SQIVND (reference sequence). V lost 6 bases to trimming and J lost 1 base, with 8 bases between them. The CDR3: CASRTVGTDTQYF. CDR3 sequence (DNA): TGTGCCAGTAGGACGGTGGGCACAGATACGCAGTATTTT.

The chain couples TRBV7-9 to TRBJ2-7, with 7 bases fitting TRBD2. The DNA end is a closer match to TRBJ2-5, so the J assignment may be wrong. Looked up from germline, CDR1 is SEHNR and CDR2 is FQNEAQ (reference sequence). CDR3 length: 14 amino acids. Written as DNA, the CDR3 is TGTGCCAGCAGCTCCCCGGGAGCGGGGGAGACCCAGTACTTC. The encoded protein is CASSSPGAGETQYF.

This clonotype occurred many times. The V call is TRBV5-1, the J call TRBJ1-6; D is unresolved. CDR1 SGHRS and CDR2 YFSETQ come from the germline V gene. The CDR3 has 14 amino acids. V was shortened by 0 bases and J by 7 bases, with 8 bases between the two germline ends. CDR3 sequence: CASSLASPNSPLHF. DNA for the CDR3: TGCGCCAGCAGCTTGGCCTCGCCGAATTCACCCCTCCACTTT. Based on the CDR3 plus reference TRBV5-1 and TRBJ1-6, the full variable domain is KAGVTQTPRYLIKTRGQQVTLSCSPISGHRSVSWYQQTPGQGLQFLFEYFSETQRNKGNFPGRFSGRQFSNSRSEMNVSTLELGDSALYLCASSLASPNSPLHFGNGTRLTVT.

Many counts were recorded for this clonotype. V and J are TRBV24-1 and TRBJ2-2; D is ambiguous. This CDR3 region has 14 residues. The V gene lost 6 bases and the J gene lost 0 bases, with 7 bases spanning the gap. The germline V gene has CDR1 KGHDR and CDR2 SFDVKD. The CDR3: CATSSPSNTGELFF. CDR3 nucleotide sequence: TGTGCCACCAGTTCGCCCTCGAACACCGGGGAGCTGTTTTTT.

Comment on this clonotype: This may stem from a read error, because a much larger clone lies one nucleotide away. V is TRBV28 and J is TRBJ1-5; no clear D. Germline V gene data show CDR1 as MDHEN and CDR2 as SYDVKM. The CDR3 is made up of 13 amino acids. V gave up 4 bases and J gave up 6 bases, with 10 bases separating them. The CDR3 reads CASSSRPRQPQHF. Written as DNA, the CDR3 is TGTGCCAGCAGTTCCAGACCTCGTCAGCCCCAGCATTTT.

Turning to this clonotype: The junction departs from germline at one end; a sequencing error may be responsible. The rearrangement joins TRBV15 to TRBJ1-1; perhaps TRBD1 as D (6 bases). The CDR3 sequence is 14 residues long. Germline CDR1 reads LNHNV; CDR2 reads YYDKDF (reference sequence). The CDR3 DNA reads as TGTGCCACCAGCCCCCGGACAGAGAGCACTGAAGCTTCCTTT. Its translation: CATSPRTESTEASF.

CDR3: CASSAGQGNSPLHF. In DNA, the CDR3 is TGTGCCAGCAGCGCCGGACAGGGCAATTCACCCCTCCACTTT. The chain is built from TRBV7-2 and TRBJ1-6; the match to TRBD1 covers 8 bases. The CDR3 is 14 amino acids. V was clipped by 5 bases and J by 7 bases; unmatched bases: 4. In germline, CDR1 is SGHTA, CDR2 FQGNSA.

This clonotype showed up many times. The rearrangement uses TRBV20-1 and TRBJ2-7; 7 positions match TRBD1. Germline V CDR1 and CDR2: DFQATT, SNEGSKA (reference sequence). The CDR3 length is 14 residues. With V trimmed by 4 bases and J by 0 bases, 6 bases remained unmatched. The CDR3 spells CSAKGGRLSYEQYF. CDR3 DNA: TGCAGTGCTAAAGGGGGCAGACTCTCCTACGAGCAGTACTTC.

This clonotype was detected ten times or more. CDR3 in amino acids: CASSSLAGGSYEQYF. The CDR3 nucleotides read TGCGCCAGCAGCTCTCTAGCGGGAGGCTCCTACGAGCAGTACTTC. This sequence joins TRBV5-1 and TRBJ2-7; 11 bases agree with TRBD2. V dropped 3 bases and J dropped 0; count of bases not matched to a gene: 2. The CDR3 runs to 15 residues. Per germline, CDR1 SGHRS and CDR2 YFSETQ.

The table lists this clonotype with many counts. The rearrangement uses TRBV5-4 and TRBJ2-5; 11 bases line up with TRBD1. CDR3 size: 15 residues. The trim removed 5 bases at V and 5 bases at J, leaving 8 bases unmatched. Germline lookup yields CDR1 SGHNT and CDR2 YYREEE (reference sequence). Here the CDR3 reads CASSMDRGRGETQYF. The DNA for the CDR3 is TGTGCCAGCAGTATGGACAGGGGGCGAGGGGAGACCCAGTACTTC.

This clonotype was seen only a few times. A much larger clone differs by one base, so this may be a read error. Without the conserved terminal phenylalanine or tryptophan, this CDR3 likely stems from a read error. The chain employs TRBV7-7 and TRBJ2-3; D is unresolved. The CDR3 loop spans 13 amino acids. Germline V CDR1 and CDR2: SSHAT, FNYEAQ (reference sequence). In DNA, the CDR3 is TGTGCTAGCAGCCCCTCCCTAAAAGATACGCAGTATTCT. Protein product: CASSPSLKDTQYS.

This clonotype was seen a single time. V usage is TRBV9 and J usage is TRBJ2-7, with 10 nucleotides matching TRBD1. Germline loops: CDR1 SGDLS, CDR2 YYNGEE. The CDR3 has 19 amino acids. V was pared by 4 bases and J by 10 bases, with 26 bases of the junction left unmatched. For the CDR3, the DNA is TGTGCCAGCAGCCCCGGGACAGGGGAATACAAGAGACGGGGGAAAACCCAGTACTTC. This codes for CASSPGTGEYKRRGKTQYF.

This clonotype was found many times. This rearrangement joins TRBV30 to TRBJ1-2; D remains ambiguous. The CDR3 has 10 residues. Trimming pared 6 bases from V and 7 bases from J, leaving 9 bases between. Germline CDR1 reads GTSNPN; CDR2 reads SVGIG (reference sequence). The CDR3 DNA reads TGTGCCTGCTACAGTCGTGGCTACACCTTC. Translated, it gives CACYSRGYTF.

This chain connects TRBV19 to TRBJ2-7; 8 bases map to TRBD2. Losses at the gene ends were 9 bases for V and 4 bases for J; bases not matched to a gene: 8. Per germline, CDR1 LNHDA and CDR2 SQIVND (reference sequence). The CDR3 totals 13 residues. The CDR3 sequence: CASRLGGAYEQYF. The CDR3, as DNA: TGTGCCAGCAGACTCGGGGGGGCGTACGAGCAGTACTTC.

Many counts were recorded for this clonotype. The V gene is TRBV3-1, the J gene TRBJ1-2, with D hard to call. Per germline, CDR1 LGHDT and CDR2 YNNKEL (reference sequence). Trimming stripped 2 bases from V and 2 bases from J, with 6 bases between. The CDR3 is made up of 13 amino acids. CDR3 coding DNA: TGTGCCAGCAGCCAATCCGGCAACTATGGCTACACCTTC. It encodes CASSQSGNYGYTF.

This clonotype has at least ten counts. This chain uses TRBV6-6 with TRBJ2-6; D is ambiguous. Germline values: CDR1 MNHNY, CDR2 SVGAGI (reference sequence). CDR3 length: 12 residues. Trimming removed 7 bases at V and 0 bases at J, with 1 base between. Here the CDR3 reads CASTSGANVLTF. The CDR3 DNA reads as TGTGCCAGCACCTCTGGGGCCAACGTCCTGACTTTC.

V usage is TRBV10-3 and J usage is TRBJ2-7; perhaps TRBD2 as D (6 bases). Germline values: CDR1 ENHRY, CDR2 SYGVKD. The germline V and J ends were trimmed by 4 bases and 5 bases, with 24 bases remaining between them. This CDR3 comprises 17 residues. The CDR3 reads CAISVSSGLGRTHEQYF. The CDR3 DNA follows: TGTGCCATCAGTGTGTCCAGCGGCCTAGGGAGGACCCACGAGCAGTACTTC.

This clonotype was seen ten or more times. CDR3 residues: CASSGPGADRDKLPNGYTF. CDR3 DNA sequence: TGTGCCAGCAGCGGACCGGGTGCGGACCGGGACAAACTGCCGAATGGCTACACCTTC. The chain joins TRBV7-9 to TRBJ1-2; D perhaps matches TRBD1 (6 bases). CDR1 is SEHNR and CDR2 is FQNEAQ in the germline V gene (reference sequence). V lost 5 bases to trimming and J lost 6 bases, with 31 bases between them. The CDR3 is 19 amino acids.

This clonotype was seen at least ten times. This chain connects TRBV6-1 to TRBJ2-5; 11 nucleotides align to TRBD2. Germline CDR1 MNHNS, CDR2 SASEGT. CDR3 length: 11 amino acids. CDR3 nucleotide sequence: TGTGTAGCGGGGGGGTTGGAGACCCAGTACTTC. Encoded protein: CVAGGLETQYF.